The 29 T cell receptor beta chains below were found in one sample sequenced in a study of cytomegalovirus exposure and HLA in healthy donors. Both 60 Vbeta primers and 13 Jbeta primers went into the PCR. Clones were read by immunoSEQ multiplex PCR, and TCRdb kept only the in-frame ones, dropping some. There are under 110,000 clones in the sample; just over 70% occur only once, and 0.79% lies in the top ten. The sample was PBMCs. Every receptor here comes from a boy aged 5-17 years in good health and CMV-seronegative.

The rearrangement uses TRBV6-4 and TRBJ2-2, with D tentatively TRBD1 (5 bases). This CDR3 spans 13 amino acids. Per the germline V gene, CDR1 is MRHNA and CDR2 is SNTAGT. V was trimmed by 6 bases and J by 1 base, leaving 6 bases between them. The CDR3, as DNA: TGTGCCAGCAGCCAGGGGAACACCGGGGAGCTGTTTTTT. This encodes CASSQGNTGELFF.

This chain uses TRBV2 with TRBJ2-7, with D unresolved. The germline gives CDR1 SNHLY, CDR2 FYNNEI. Trimming left V 3 bases short and J 6 bases short, with 6 bases between. The CDR3 spans 11 residues. CDR3 sequence reads: CASSDTGEQYF. The CDR3, as DNA: TGTGCCAGCAGTGATACGGGCGAGCAGTACTTC.

J is TRBJ1-2 and V is TRBV5-6, with 7 bases matching TRBD1. Trimming took 0 bases from V and 5 from J; bases not matched to a gene: 4. Germline V gene sequence: CDR1 SGHDT, CDR2 YYEEEE. The CDR3 runs 14 residues. CDR3 bases: TGTGCCAGCAGCTTGGCCGCAGGGGGTTATGGCTACACCTTC. As protein: CASSLAAGGYGYTF.

The chain joins TRBV6-4 to TRBJ1-1; D gene unclear. The V gene lost 5 bases and the J gene lost 2 bases, with 9 bases spanning the gap. In germline, CDR1 is MRHNA, CDR2 SNTAGT. This CDR3 has 13 amino acids. The CDR3 region has the DNA TGTGCCAGCAGTAAGCACCTAAACACTGAAGCTTTCTTT. This translates into CASSKHLNTEAFF.

This clone was seen a few times. Other DNA sequences within the sample encode an identical CDR3. V is TRBV9 and J is TRBJ2-7, with D maybe TRBD2 (6 bases). Germline assignment: CDR1 SGDLS and CDR2 YYNGEE. The V end lost 3 bases, the J end lost 0 bases, and 7 bases lay between the germline ends. The CDR3 extends over 13 amino acids. The CDR3, as DNA: TGTGCCAGCAGCGCCGGGAGCTCCTACGAGCAGTACTTC. This gives the protein CASSAGSSYEQYF.

The chain links TRBV7-9 to TRBJ1-2; no definite D call. Germline loops: CDR1 SEHNR, CDR2 FQNEAQ (reference sequence). Trimming removed 3 bases at V and 1 base at J, with 6 bases between. The CDR3 contains 13 residues. The CDR3 loop reads CASSFPGNYGYTF. The CDR3 nucleotides read TGTGCCAGCAGCTTTCCGGGTAACTATGGCTACACCTTC.

V is TRBV5-1 and J is TRBJ2-5; D is perhaps TRBD1 (6 bases). The ends were cut back, 2 bases at V and 3 bases at J, with 8 bases in the middle. The CDR3 loop spans 13 amino acids. CDR1 SGHRS and CDR2 YFSETQ come from the germline V gene. For the CDR3, the DNA is TGCGCCAGCAGCTTAGGACAGAAAGAGACCCAGTACTTC. Residues: CASSLGQKETQYF.

This clone was detected a few times. The chain employs TRBV6-4 and TRBJ2-1; D not resolved. Between the trimmed V and J ends, which lost 0 bases and 4 bases, there was a span of 4 bases. The germline V gene has CDR1 MRHNA and CDR2 SNTAGT. The CDR3 has 13 amino acids. The DNA of the CDR3 is TGTGCCAGCAGTGACTCGACATACAATGAGCAGTTCTTC. Translation: CASSDSTYNEQFF.

The chain recombines TRBV4-1 with TRBJ2-2; 10 bases align to TRBD2. The germline V gene encodes CDR1 MGHRA and CDR2 YSYEKL. V lost 0 bases, J lost 5 bases, and 12 bases stayed unmatched. This CDR3 is 19 amino acids long. In nucleotides, the CDR3 is TGCGCCAGCAGCCAAGAAAGGGGCTTGGAGCGGGAGGGGACCGGGGAGCTGTTTTTT. This sequence encodes CASSQERGLEREGTGELFF.

The V gene is TRBV6-5, the J gene TRBJ1-5; 8 nucleotides match TRBD1. Germline trimming cut 5 bases from V and 7 bases from J; bases unmatched to any gene: 4. The CDR3 is made up of 13 amino acids. CDR1 is MNHEY and CDR2 is SVGAGI in the germline V gene. Here the CDR3 reads CASSRTGTQPQHF. Written as DNA, the CDR3 is TGTGCCAGCAGTCGGACAGGGACACAGCCCCAGCATTTT.

The chain couples TRBV28 to TRBJ1-1, with a possible D match to TRBD1 (6 bases). This CDR3 contains 12 residues. Germline values: CDR1 MDHEN, CDR2 SYDVKM. Deletions cut 6 bases from V and 9 bases from J, with 14 bases between. The CDR3 reads CASSPDRRQAFF. The CDR3 DNA is TGTGCCAGCAGCCCTGACAGGAGGCAAGCTTTCTTT.

The chain has TRBV25-1 and TRBJ1-1, with D perhaps TRBD1 (6 bases). The germline V and J ends were trimmed by 5 bases and 3 bases, with 10 bases remaining between them. This CDR3 has 13 amino acids. Germline CDR1 MGHDK, CDR2 SYGVNS. The CDR3 DNA is TGTGCCAGCAGTTACAGGGCTGACACTGAAGCTTTCTTT. Translated: CASSYRADTEAFF.

The chain has TRBV5-6 and TRBJ2-3; TRBD1 aligns across 7 bases. The germline CDR1 and CDR2 sequences are SGHDT and YYEEEE. The CDR3 length is 16 residues. The V segment lost 4 bases and the J segment 4 bases; nucleotides outside the gene matches: 12. CDR3 bases: TGTGCCAGCAGCACCTTCCGACAGGGAGCGGCAGATACGCAGTATTTT. Its translation: CASSTFRQGAADTQYF.

The genes are TRBV5-1 and TRBJ2-1; 8 bases agree with TRBD2. The length of the CDR3 is 16 residues. Germline-derived CDR1 and CDR2 are SGHRS and YFSETQ. J was trimmed by 4 bases and V by 3 bases; bases with no gene match: 9. DNA for the CDR3: TGCGCCAGCAGCTGGGGGTCCAGCGGGGGATACAATGAGCAGTTCTTC. Protein sequence: CASSWGSSGGYNEQFF. The full variable domain, completed using reference TRBV5-1 and TRBJ2-1, is KAGVTQTPRYLIKTRGQQVTLSCSPISGHRSVSWYQQTPGQGLQFLFEYFSETQRNKGNFPGRFSGRQFSNSRSEMNVSTLELGDSALYLCASSWGSSGGYNEQFFGPGTRLTVL.

V gene TRBV10-1 combines with J gene TRBJ2-3, with 14 positions matching TRBD2. CDR1 and CDR2 (germline): WNHNN, SYGVQD (reference sequence). Trimming removed 9 bases from V and 6 bases from J; junction bases left unmatched: 11. This CDR3 comprises 16 residues. In DNA form, the CDR3 reads TGCGCCAGTTCAAACCTGGGACTAGCGGGGGAGGATACGCAGTATTTT. Its protein is CASSNLGLAGEDTQYF.

The chain employs TRBV28 and TRBJ2-1, with D possibly being TRBD2 (7 bases). V was cut by 10 bases and J by 3 bases, with 16 bases left in between. Germline V gives CDR1 MDHEN, CDR2 SYDVKM. The CDR3 extends over 14 amino acids. CDR3 region: CAIRGGRVYNEQFF. The CDR3 nucleotides read TGTGCCATTAGGGGGGGGAGGGTCTACAATGAGCAGTTCTTC.

This clone was recorded a few times. The CDR3 reads CASSPRRQGDEKLFF. In DNA, the CDR3 is TGTGCCAGCAGTCCCCGGAGACAGGGAGATGAAAAACTGTTTTTT. V gene TRBV27 combines with J gene TRBJ1-4; 7 nucleotides match TRBD1. The junction had 9 bases not matched to a gene; V was cut back by 5 bases and J by 6 bases. Germline lookup yields CDR1 MNHEY and CDR2 SMNVEV (reference sequence). The CDR3 sequence is 15 residues long.

This clone was seen a handful of times. The gene calls are TRBV30 and TRBJ2-7; 15 bases are a match to TRBD2. The ends lost 4 bases at V and 4 bases at J; junction bases unmatched: 17. CDR1 and CDR2 from the germline V gene are GTSNPN and SVGIG (reference sequence). CDR3 size: 19 residues. CDR3 DNA: TGTGCCTGGACGCCCTCAGGACTAGCGGGGGGGCTACCCTCATACGAGCAGTACTTC. Encoded protein: CAWTPSGLAGGLPSYEQYF.

The chain has TRBV4-1 and TRBJ2-1; D gene uncertain. This CDR3 spans 12 amino acids. V shed 4 bases and J shed 7 bases, with 8 bases lying between them. The germline V gene encodes CDR1 MGHRA and CDR2 YSYEKL. The CDR3 reads CASSPYGNEQFF. CDR3 DNA sequence: TGCGCCAGCAGCCCCTACGGTAATGAGCAGTTCTTC.

The CDR3 loop reads CASSQPTGGRARLRGYTF. The CDR3 region has the DNA TGCGCCAGCAGCCAACCTACAGGGGGCAGGGCAAGGCTACGTGGCTACACCTTC. This chain uses TRBV4-1 with TRBJ1-2; 9 bases are a match to TRBD1. The V gene's germline CDR1 is MGHRA and CDR2 YSYEKL. Losses at the gene ends were 2 bases for V and 7 bases for J; bases not matched to a gene: 17. There are 18 residues in the CDR3.

The sample holds one count of this clone. The rearrangement joins TRBV5-1 to TRBJ2-3, with 8 bases aligning to TRBD2. This CDR3 has 14 amino acids. With V trimmed by 2 bases and J by 3 bases, 2 bases remained unmatched. CDR1 and CDR2 from the germline V gene are SGHRS and YFSETQ. This CDR3 reads CASSFAGGTDTQYF. The CDR3 nucleotides are TGCGCCAGCAGCTTTGCGGGGGGTACAGATACGCAGTATTTT.

The chain joins TRBV10-3 to TRBJ2-7; D might be TRBD1 (7 bases). Germline V lookup: CDR1 ENHRY, CDR2 SYGVKD. The V gene lost 7 bases and the J gene lost 4 bases, with 17 bases spanning the gap. The CDR3 consists of 14 residues. The CDR3 here is CAITEGRGAYEQYF. CDR3 bases: TGTGCCATCACCGAGGGCAGGGGGGCTTACGAGCAGTACTTC.

Points on this clone: This likely comes from a read error, as the CDR3 has no conserved phenylalanine or tryptophan at its end. It is unclear where the CDR3 begins or ends on the DNA, so no DNA is shown, and the CDR3 is as TCRdb lists it. J is TRBJ1-2 and V is TRBV29-1. The germline V gene encodes CDR1 SQVTM and CDR2 ANQGSEA. Counting both end residues, the CDR3 totals 15 amino acids. This CDR3 is CSVLVAGGKSYGYTV.

The V and J genes are TRBV5-1 and TRBJ2-5; D is perhaps TRBD2 (5 bases). Germline V gene sequence: CDR1 SGHRS, CDR2 YFSETQ. The V end lost 1 base, the J end lost 5 bases, and 9 bases lay between the germline ends. CDR3 length equals 13 residues. CDR3 nucleotides: TGCGCCAGCAGCTTGTCCGGGGATGAGACCCAGTACTTC. This gives the protein CASSLSGDETQYF.

This chain uses TRBV15 with TRBJ1-1; 9 bases agree with TRBD1. The CDR3 has 15 residues. Germline CDR1 reads LNHNV; CDR2 reads YYDKDF (reference sequence). J lost 5 bases, V lost 0 bases, and 4 bases had no gene match. CDR3 DNA sequence: TGTGCCACCAGCAGAGACACAGGGGGCAGGACTGAAGCTTTCTTT. Encoded protein: CATSRDTGGRTEAFF.

In its sample, this clone was seen a few times. Here the CDR3 DNA reads TGCGCCAGCAGCCCAGAGGAGGCCATGAACACTGAAGCTTTCTTT. Translating it yields CASSPEEAMNTEAFF. This chain connects TRBV5-1 to TRBJ1-1, with D unclear. There are 15 residues in the CDR3. Deletions cut 4 bases from V and 0 bases from J, with 13 bases between. CDR1 and CDR2 from the germline V gene are SGHRS and YFSETQ. Full variable domain (rest looked up from reference TRBV5-1 and TRBJ1-1): KAGVTQTPRYLIKTRGQQVTLSCSPISGHRSVSWYQQTPGQGLQFLFEYFSETQRNKGNFPGRFSGRQFSNSRSEMNVSTLELGDSALYLCASSPEEAMNTEAFFGQGTRLTVV.

This rearrangement joins TRBV9 to TRBJ1-6, with D uncertain. CDR3 size: 15 residues. Germline CDR1 SGDLS, CDR2 YYNGEE. Trimming stripped 0 bases from V and 9 bases from J, with 13 bases between. CDR3 sequence (DNA): TGTGCCAGCAGCGTAGGGCGGTCCCATAGTTCACCCCTCCACTTT. Amino acids: CASSVGRSHSSPLHF.

The rearrangement uses TRBV2 and TRBJ2-3, with 7 bases that match TRBD1. Germline V gene sequence: CDR1 SNHLY, CDR2 FYNNEI. Losses at the gene ends were 3 bases for V and 2 bases for J; bases not matched to a gene: 5. The CDR3 runs to 15 residues. CDR3 sequence: CASSDRDRPTDTQYF. The CDR3 nucleotides read TGTGCCAGCAGTGACCGGGACAGACCCACAGATACGCAGTATTTT.

The chain uses TRBV28 and TRBJ1-2; 7 nucleotides align to TRBD1. Germline assignment: CDR1 MDHEN and CDR2 SYDVKM. The V gene end was trimmed by 6 bases and the J gene end by 4 bases; junction bases not matched to a gene: 8. This CDR3 spans 14 amino acids. CDR3 residues: CASSSSTGTYGYTF. The CDR3 DNA sequence: TGTGCCAGCAGCTCATCGACAGGGACCTATGGCTACACCTTC.